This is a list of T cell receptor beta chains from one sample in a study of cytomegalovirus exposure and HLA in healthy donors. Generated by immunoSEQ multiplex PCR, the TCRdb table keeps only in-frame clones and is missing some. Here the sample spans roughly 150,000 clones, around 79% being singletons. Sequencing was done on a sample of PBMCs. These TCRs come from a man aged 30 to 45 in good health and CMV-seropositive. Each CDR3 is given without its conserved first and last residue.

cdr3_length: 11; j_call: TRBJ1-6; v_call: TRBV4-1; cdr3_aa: ASSQDTGVPLH
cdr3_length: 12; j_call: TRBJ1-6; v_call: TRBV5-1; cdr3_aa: ASSLEQLNSPLH
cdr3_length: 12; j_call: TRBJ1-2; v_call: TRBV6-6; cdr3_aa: ASRDIGQGSGYT
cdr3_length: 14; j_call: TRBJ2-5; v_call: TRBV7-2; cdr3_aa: ASSSRRLAAQETQY
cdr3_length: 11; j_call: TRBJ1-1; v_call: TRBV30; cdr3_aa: AWSGRVDTEAF
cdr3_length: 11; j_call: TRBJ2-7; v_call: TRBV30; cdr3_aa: AWSANLGGEQY
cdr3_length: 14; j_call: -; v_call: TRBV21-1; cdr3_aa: ASSKGGAPNPYEQY
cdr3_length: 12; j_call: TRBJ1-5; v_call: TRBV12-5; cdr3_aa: ASGLSGSAQPQH
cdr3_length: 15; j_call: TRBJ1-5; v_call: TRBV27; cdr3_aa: ASRIYYGGEPNQPQH
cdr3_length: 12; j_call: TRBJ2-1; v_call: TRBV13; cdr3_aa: ASSPSGAYNEQF
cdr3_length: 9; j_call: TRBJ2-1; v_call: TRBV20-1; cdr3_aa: SATDFNEQF
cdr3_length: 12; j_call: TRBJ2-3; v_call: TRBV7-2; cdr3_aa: ASRSGIGVDTQY
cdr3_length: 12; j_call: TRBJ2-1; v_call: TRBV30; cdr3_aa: AWSTGTTYNEQF
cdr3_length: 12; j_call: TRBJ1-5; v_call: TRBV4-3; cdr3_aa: ASSQDRGFQPQH
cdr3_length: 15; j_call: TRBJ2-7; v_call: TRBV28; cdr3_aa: ASSHQPTGQGFYEQY
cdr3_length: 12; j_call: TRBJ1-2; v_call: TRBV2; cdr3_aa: ASSVQAFNYGYT
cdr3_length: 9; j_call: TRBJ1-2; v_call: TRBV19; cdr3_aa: ASKGTELYT
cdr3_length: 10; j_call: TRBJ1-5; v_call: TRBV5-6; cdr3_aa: ASSLLSQPQH
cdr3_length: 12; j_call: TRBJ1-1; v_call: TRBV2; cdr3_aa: ASREQVLNTEAF
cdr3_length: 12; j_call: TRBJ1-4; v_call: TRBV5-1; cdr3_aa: ASSLGQPYEKLF
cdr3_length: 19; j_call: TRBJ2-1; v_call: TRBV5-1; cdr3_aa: ASSLRQGVFPMSGPYNEQF
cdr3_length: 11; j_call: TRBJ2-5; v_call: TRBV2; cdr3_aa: ASSLGLAGIQY
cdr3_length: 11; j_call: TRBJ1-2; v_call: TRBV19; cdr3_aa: ASQDRWSNGYT